These 16 T cell receptor beta chains share one sample of origin, sequenced in a study of T cell clones after liver transplantation. The method was immunoSEQ multiplex PCR; TCRdb's version includes in-frame clones alone and lacks a portion of them. The sample holds fewer than 85,000 clones, roughly 80% seen once. The sequenced sample was CD4+ T cells from blood, obtained 12 months after liver transplant. These receptors all come from a human patient who received a liver transplant. The graft donor may be the source of some T cells.

V and J are TRBV6-1 and TRBJ1-5, with a possible D match to TRBD1 (5 bases). V shed 4 bases and J shed 3 bases, with 10 bases lying between them. The CDR3 covers 14 residues. Germline CDR1 MNHNS, CDR2 SASEGT. The DNA of the CDR3 is TGTGCCAGCAGTGGGGACGGGAACAATCAGCCCCAGCATTTT. Translating it yields CASSGDGNNQPQHF.

This clone was found a few times. The gene calls are TRBV21-1 and TRBJ2-7; the table's D gene call, TRBD1, was not cross checked with the DNA. TRBV21-1 is tagged as a pseudogene. This CDR3 has 15 amino acids. This chain's CDR3 is CASSNKGQGESEQYF. The CDR3 bases are TGTGCCAGCAGCAATAAGGGGCAGGGGGAAAGCGAGCAGTACTTC.

The V call is TRBV5-1, the J call TRBJ1-4; D remains unclear. In germline, CDR1 is SGHRS, CDR2 YFSETQ. The V end lost 2 bases, the J end lost 8 bases, and 13 bases lay between the germline ends. This CDR3 has 14 residues. In nucleotides, the CDR3 is TGCGCCAGCAGCTTTAAAGGGCATGAAGAAAAACTGTTTTTT. Its protein product is CASSFKGHEEKLFF.

This clone was picked up one time. V usage is TRBV7-6 and J usage is TRBJ2-2; 7 bases align to TRBD2. Germline values: CDR1 SGHVS, CDR2 FNYEAQ. This CDR3 contains 13 residues. Trimming cost V 5 bases and J 8 bases; bases outside gene matches: 5. The CDR3 DNA reads TGTGCCAGCAGCCCTAGACTAGCTGGGGAGCTGTTTTTT. Encoded protein: CASSPRLAGELFF.

This chain uses TRBV28 with TRBJ1-2; 8 nucleotides agree with TRBD1. From germline, CDR1 is MDHEN and CDR2 SYDVKM. Unmatched junction bases numbered 12, after V lost 4 bases and J lost 5 bases. This CDR3 region has 16 residues. Written as DNA, the CDR3 is TGTGCCAGCAGTTCGTCCTTCGGACAGGGCCTTTATGGCTACACCTTC. Translating gives CASSSSFGQGLYGYTF.

The genes are TRBV5-1 and TRBJ2-1; D gene ambiguous. Germline lookup yields CDR1 SGHRS and CDR2 YFSETQ. The CDR3 spans 11 residues. Between the trimmed V and J ends, which lost 0 bases and 8 bases, there was a span of 3 bases. The CDR3 DNA follows: TGCGCCAGCAGCTTGGCATATGAGCAGTTCTTC. Encoded protein: CASSLAYEQFF.

The rearrangement joins TRBV7-2 to TRBJ2-1; TRBD2 agrees at 7 bases. The CDR3 runs to 16 residues. The V gene end was trimmed by 0 bases and the J gene end by 9 bases; junction bases not matched to a gene: 11. CDR1 and CDR2 (germline): SGHTA, FQGNSA. The DNA for the CDR3 is TGTGCCAGCAGCTTAGCTGATCGGGCAGGGAGGGGTGAGCAGTTCTTC. It encodes CASSLADRAGRGEQFF.

The chain joins TRBV28 to TRBJ1-1, with a weak D call TRBD1 (5 bases). V lost 7 bases, J lost 5 bases, and 11 bases lay in between. The CDR3 length is 12 residues. Germline CDR1 and CDR2: MDHEN and SYDVKM. The CDR3 nucleotides read TGTGCCAGCATAGCGGGGCCGACTGAAGCTTTCTTT. It encodes CASIAGPTEAFF.

The chain is built from TRBV18 and TRBJ2-5, with 11 bases matching TRBD2. The CDR3 sequence is 15 residues long. With 3 bases clipped from V and 4 bases from J, the junction kept 4 bases outside the gene matches. Per the germline V gene, CDR1 is KGHSH and CDR2 is LQKENI. The CDR3 DNA reads TGTGCCAGCTCACCTGAGACTAGCGGGATAGAGACCCAGTACTTC. Translation gives CASSPETSGIETQYF.

V gene TRBV5-1 combines with J gene TRBJ2-5; weak D call: TRBD2 (6 bases). This CDR3 is built from 19 residues. Germline CDR1 is SGHRS and CDR2 is YFSETQ. Between the trimmed V and J ends, which lost 3 bases and 3 bases, there was a span of 27 bases. Here the CDR3 reads CASSSYTGTDTYLEETQYF. CDR3 nucleotides: TGCGCCAGCAGCTCTTATACCGGGACTGACACGTACTTGGAAGAGACCCAGTACTTC.

The chain recombines TRBV7-2 with TRBJ1-1; tentative D call: TRBD1 (5 bases). The ends were cut back, 5 bases at V and 1 base at J, with 17 bases in the middle. Germline assignment: CDR1 SGHTA and CDR2 FQGNSA. This CDR3 has 16 amino acids. The CDR3, as DNA: TGTGCCAGCAGCCCCGCTGGGGCCAGGGCGAACACTGAAGCTTTCTTT. Amino acid sequence: CASSPAGARANTEAFF.

The rearrangement uses TRBV28 and TRBJ2-2; maybe TRBD2 (6 bases). The CDR3 spans 13 residues. Germline V gene sequence: CDR1 MDHEN, CDR2 SYDVKM. V was shortened by 6 bases and J by 5 bases, with 10 bases between the two germline ends. The CDR3 nucleotides are TGTGCCAGCAGACTAGCCCTTACCGGGGAGCTGTTTTTT. Protein: CASRLALTGELFF.

The V gene is TRBV29-1, the J gene TRBJ2-1; no definite D call. Germline V gene data show CDR1 as SQVTM and CDR2 as ANQGSEA. With 1 base removed from V and 2 bases from J, the gap between germline ends came to 18 bases. This CDR3 has 17 residues. DNA of the CDR3: TGCAGCGTTGAAGGCCCGACCTTGCCGCGAACCTACAATGAGCAGTTCTTC. This gives the protein CSVEGPTLPRTYNEQFF.

This rearrangement joins TRBV11-3 to TRBJ1-1; D gene uncertain. With 8 bases removed from V and 4 bases from J, the gap between germline ends came to 14 bases. This CDR3 contains 13 residues. CDR1 and CDR2 from the germline V gene are SGHNT and YENEEA. The CDR3 DNA sequence: TGTGCCAGCGCCGAGGGTGGGGTCACTGAAGCTTTCTTT. Encoded protein: CASAEGGVTEAFF.

In this sample, this clone turned up a few times. The chain links TRBV18 to TRBJ2-7; maybe TRBD2 (6 bases). This CDR3 is 15 amino acids long. CDR1 and CDR2 from the germline V gene are KGHSH and LQKENI. Trimming stripped 3 bases from V and 7 bases from J, with 19 bases between. DNA of the CDR3: TGTGCCAGCTCACCTATTGCCGGGACCGCGGGGGAGCAGTACTTC. This sequence encodes CASSPIAGTAGEQYF.

Only one count was recorded for this clone. CDR3 sequence (DNA): TGTGCCACCTCCTCATCCGGACTTCCTACAGATACGCAGTATTTT. Protein: CATSSSGLPTDTQYF. The chain links TRBV28 to TRBJ2-3; the D gene is possibly TRBD2 (5 bases). CDR3 length equals 15 residues. V was clipped by 10 bases and J by 3 bases, with 20 bases between them. Germline CDR1 reads MDHEN; CDR2 reads SYDVKM.